The T cell receptor beta chain under discussion was sequenced for a study of vaccination effects on CD4 cells after COVID-19. Data came from immunoSEQ multiplex PCR; TCRdb stores just in-frame clones and leaves some out. The data show 20,000 to 25,000 clones, about two thirds seen once. Germline CDR1 and CDR2: SGDLS and YYNGEE. CDR3 size: 11 residues. V dropped 4 bases and J dropped 10 bases, with 9 bases sitting between them. Findings and caveats of the study: Early timepoints after infection were absent, and convalescent patients were few in the study. The study found marked clonal contraction of infection- and vaccine-induced clones late after vaccination.

This clone was counted only a few times. Its antigen remains unidentified. Antigen-specific CD4+ T cells were first expanded with viral peptide pools by the ViraFEST assay and only then sequenced. After roughly 9 days in culture, the CD4+ T cells were isolated. Vaccinees lacked prior SARS-CoV-2 infection and tested negative for nucleocapsid antibodies. Half-medium replacement with IL-2 medium occurred on days 3 and 7. Sequenced material: CD4+ T cells from PBMCs cultured with HCoV-NL63 spike peptides, taken before COVID-19 vaccination. The TCR originated in a human donor who received a COVID-19 vaccine. The V gene is TRBV9, the J gene TRBJ2-1; unclear D gene. In DNA form, the CDR3 reads TGTGCCAGCAGCCCTCTCCGGGAGCAGTTCTTC. Translation gives CASSPLREQFF. Full variable domain (rest looked up from reference TRBV9 and TRBJ2-1): DSGVTQTPKHLITATGQRVTLRCSPRSGDLSVYWYQQSLDQGLQFLIQYYNGEERAKGNILERFSAQQFPDLHSELNLSSLELGDSALYFCASSPLREQFFGPGTRLTVL.